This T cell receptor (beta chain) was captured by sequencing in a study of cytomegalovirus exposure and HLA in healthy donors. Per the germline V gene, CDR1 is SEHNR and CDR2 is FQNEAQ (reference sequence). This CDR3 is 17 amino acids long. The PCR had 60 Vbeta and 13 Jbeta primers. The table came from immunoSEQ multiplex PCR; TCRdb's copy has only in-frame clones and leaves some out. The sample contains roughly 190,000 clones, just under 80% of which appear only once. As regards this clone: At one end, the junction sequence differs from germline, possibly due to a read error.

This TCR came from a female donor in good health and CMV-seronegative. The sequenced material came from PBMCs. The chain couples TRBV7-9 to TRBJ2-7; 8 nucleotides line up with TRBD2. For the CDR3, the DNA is TGTTCCAGCAGCCGGACAGATTTCGGGAGGGCTTTATACGAGCAGTACTTC. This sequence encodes CSSSRTDFGRALYEQYF.